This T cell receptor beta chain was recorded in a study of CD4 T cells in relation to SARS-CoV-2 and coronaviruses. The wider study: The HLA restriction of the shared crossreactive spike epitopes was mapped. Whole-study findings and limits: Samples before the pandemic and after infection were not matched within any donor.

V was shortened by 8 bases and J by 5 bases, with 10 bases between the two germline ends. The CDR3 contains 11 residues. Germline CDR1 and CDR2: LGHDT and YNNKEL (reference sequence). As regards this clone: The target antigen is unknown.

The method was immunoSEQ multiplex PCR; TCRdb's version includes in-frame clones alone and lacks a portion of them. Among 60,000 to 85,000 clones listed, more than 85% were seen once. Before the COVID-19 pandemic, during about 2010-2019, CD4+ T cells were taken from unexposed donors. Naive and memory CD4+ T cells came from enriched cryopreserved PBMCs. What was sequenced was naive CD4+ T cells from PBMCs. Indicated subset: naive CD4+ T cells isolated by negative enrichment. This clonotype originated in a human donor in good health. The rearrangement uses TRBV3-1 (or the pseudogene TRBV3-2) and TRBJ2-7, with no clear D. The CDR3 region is CASRREDEQYF. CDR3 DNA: TGTGCCAGCCGACGAGAGGACGAGCAGTACTTC.